A selection of T cell receptor beta chains follows, all from one sample in a study of CD8 T cells in ankylosing spondylitis. TCRdb processed the 5' RACE reads anew with MiXCR; each CDR3 protein has one entry. Of under 450,000 distinct CDR3 sequences listed, under 20% are singletons. Sequences were obtained from blood, either unsorted or a sorted T cell fraction (not recorded which). Receptor source: a male donor with ankylosing spondylitis. Both conserved end residues are part of each CDR3. Fields, in order: CDR3 protein, CDR3 DNA, J gene, clone size, D gene, V gene. The D gene is left open where the match is weak. Some rows mark clone size as missing; the rest say once, few, many or name a class of expanded clone.

CDR3 protein: CASSLDPPGEQYF
CDR3 DNA: TGTGCCAGCAGTTTAGACCCCCCAGGGGAGCAGTACTTC
J gene: TRBJ2-7
clone size: many
D gene: -
V gene: TRBV12-3/TRBV12-4

CDR3 protein: CASSYPPTEAFF
CDR3 DNA: TGTGCCAGCAGTTACCCCCCCACTGAAGCTTTCTTT
J gene: TRBJ1-1
clone size: few
D gene: -
V gene: TRBV6-5

CDR3 protein: CSASVEGYTF
CDR3 DNA: TGCAGTGCTAGTGTGGAAGGCTACACCTTC
J gene: TRBJ1-2
clone size: -
D gene: -
V gene: TRBV20-1

CDR3 protein: CASSVGGSLDEQFF
CDR3 DNA: TGTGCCAGCAGTGTAGGTGGGAGTTTGGATGAGCAGTTCTTC
J gene: TRBJ2-1
clone size: -
D gene: -
V gene: TRBV25-1

CDR3 protein: CASSLGIQGAGEKLFF
CDR3 DNA: TGTGCCAGCAGCTTAGGGATACAGGGGGCCGGTGAAAAACTGTTTTTT
J gene: TRBJ1-4
clone size: -
D gene: TRBD1
V gene: TRBV11-2

CDR3 protein: CATSREDRNQPQHF
CDR3 DNA: TGTGCCACCAGCAGAGAAGACAGAAATCAGCCCCAGCATTTT
J gene: TRBJ1-5
clone size: -
D gene: -
V gene: TRBV15

CDR3 protein: CAIRGPSGNTIYF
CDR3 DNA: TGTGCCATCAGGGGGCCCTCTGGAAACACCATATATTTT
J gene: TRBJ1-3
clone size: many
D gene: -
V gene: TRBV10-3

CDR3 protein: CASRRDSLNTEAFF
CDR3 DNA: TGTGCCAGCAGACGGGACAGCTTGAACACTGAAGCTTTCTTT
J gene: TRBJ1-1
clone size: many
D gene: TRBD1
V gene: TRBV12-3/TRBV12-4

CDR3 protein: CASSLPGTGEAYGYTF
CDR3 DNA: TGCGCCAGCAGCTTGCCCGGGACAGGGGAGGCTTATGGCTACACCTTC
J gene: TRBJ1-2
clone size: few
D gene: TRBD1
V gene: TRBV5-1

CDR3 protein: CATSDFPAGGGDTQYF
CDR3 DNA: TGTGCCACCAGTGATTTTCCCGCGGGAGGCGGGGATACGCAGTATTTT
J gene: TRBJ2-3
clone size: few
D gene: TRBD2
V gene: TRBV24-1

CDR3 protein: CASSSGYDTIYF
CDR3 DNA: TGTGCCAGCAGTTCAGGGTATGACACCATATATTTT
J gene: TRBJ1-3
clone size: many
D gene: -
V gene: TRBV12-3/TRBV12-4

CDR3 protein: CASSKVISDRGQYEQYF
CDR3 DNA: TGTGCCAGCAGCAAAGTCATTAGTGACAGGGGGCAGTACGAGCAGTACTTC
J gene: TRBJ2-7
clone size: -
D gene: -
V gene: TRBV21-1

CDR3 protein: CASSEAGLAGELFF
CDR3 DNA: TGTGCCAGCAGTGAAGCTGGGCTAGCGGGGGAGCTGTTTTTT
J gene: TRBJ2-2
clone size: -
D gene: -
V gene: TRBV2

CDR3 protein: CASSLDPTGGGEKLFF
CDR3 DNA: TGTGCCAGCAGCCTAGACCCGACAGGGGGAGGTGAAAAACTGTTTTTT
J gene: TRBJ1-4
clone size: few
D gene: TRBD1
V gene: TRBV5-4

CDR3 protein: CSAPDRERSYEQYF
CDR3 DNA: TGCAGTGCCCCGGACAGGGAACGCTCCTACGAGCAGTACTTC
J gene: TRBJ2-7
clone size: few
D gene: TRBD1
V gene: TRBV20-1

CDR3 protein: CASSLSATPYEQYF
CDR3 DNA: TGTGCCAGCAGCTTATCGGCGACTCCCTACGAGCAGTACTTC
J gene: TRBJ2-7
clone size: few
D gene: -
V gene: TRBV7-2